The 12 T cell receptor beta chains presented below share a single source sample, sequenced in a study of T cell changes during pregnancy in multiple sclerosis. Method: immunoSEQ multiplex PCR; TCRdb's copy keeps in-frame clones and lacks some. This table has some 30,000 clones, about 91% appearing once. The sample was peripheral blood, taken in the first trimester of pregnancy. These receptors all stem from a female donor in good health, enrolled as a control in a pregnancy study.

The chain combines TRBV4-1 with TRBJ1-1, with D perhaps matching TRBD1 (5 bases). Germline V gene data show CDR1 as MGHRA and CDR2 as YSYEKL. Trimming shortened V by 6 bases and J by 5 bases, and 19 bases separated the two germline ends. The CDR3 runs 15 residues. The CDR3 DNA sequence: TGCGCCAGCAGTCTCGGTGGGACTAGGGAGACTGAAGCTTTCTTT. It codes for CASSLGGTRETEAFF.

This clone was observed a few times. V is TRBV6-1 and J is TRBJ1-6, with D hard to call. In germline, CDR1 is MNHNS, CDR2 SASEGT. The CDR3 loop spans 17 amino acids. V lost 1 base to trimming and J lost 0 bases, with 10 bases between them. CDR3 DNA sequence: TGTGCCAGCAGTGAAGTACTCGGGAGCTCCTATAATTCACCCCTCCACTTT. Translation gives CASSEVLGSSYNSPLHF.

J is TRBJ2-2 and V is TRBV27; the match to TRBD1 covers 9 bases. The CDR3 spans 15 residues. Germline values: CDR1 MNHEY, CDR2 SMNVEV (reference sequence). V trimming: 2 bases; J trimming: 6 bases; junction bases outside the gene matches: 4. CDR3: CASSLGTGTAGELFF. In nucleotides, the CDR3 is TGTGCCAGCAGTTTAGGGACAGGGACCGCCGGGGAGCTGTTTTTT.

J is TRBJ2-3 and V is TRBV2; D is perhaps TRBD2 (5 bases). The V end lost 6 bases, the J end lost 4 bases, and 11 bases lay between the germline ends. The CDR3 contains 13 residues. CDR1 is SNHLY and CDR2 is FYNNEI in the germline V gene. This chain's CDR3 is CASSLGVSDTQYF. In DNA, the CDR3 is TGTGCCAGCAGCCTCGGGGTATCAGATACGCAGTATTTT. Using reference TRBV2 and TRBJ2-3 for the parts outside the CDR3, the full variable domain is EPEVTQTPSHQVTQMGQEVILRCVPISNHLYFYWYRQILGQKVEFLVSFYNNEISEKSEIFDDQFSVERPDGSNFTLKIRSTKLEDSAMYFCASSLGVSDTQYFGPGTRLTVL.

The V call is TRBV9, the J call TRBJ2-3, with a tentative D call TRBD2 (5 bases). The V end lost 4 bases, the J end lost 8 bases, and 17 bases lay between the germline ends. CDR3 length: 14 residues. The germline gives CDR1 SGDLS, CDR2 YYNGEE. In DNA, the CDR3 is TGTGCCAGCAGCCCAGAGGTCCTAGCTGCTACGCAGTATTTT. It codes for CASSPEVLAATQYF. Combining the CDR3 with reference TRBV9 and TRBJ2-3 gives the whole variable domain DSGVTQTPKHLITATGQRVTLRCSPRSGDLSVYWYQQSLDQGLQFLIQYYNGEERAKGNILERFSAQQFPDLHSELNLSSLELGDSALYFCASSPEVLAATQYFGPGTRLTVL.

The V and J genes are TRBV6-5 and TRBJ2-7, with 7 bases fitting TRBD2. J gave up 7 bases and V 2 bases, and 8 bases lay outside the gene matches. Germline CDR1 reads MNHEY; CDR2 reads SVGAGI. This CDR3 region has 14 residues. The DNA for the CDR3 is TGTGCCAGCAGTTACGGCGGGAGATCGGGGGAGCAGTACTTC. Translating gives CASSYGGRSGEQYF.

The rearrangement links TRBV2 to TRBJ2-5; 12 bases line up with TRBD2. J lost 5 bases, V lost 7 bases, and 8 bases had no gene match. The CDR3 length is 15 residues. In germline, CDR1 is SNHLY, CDR2 FYNNEI. This CDR3 is CASIPRLAGAETQYF. The DNA of the CDR3 is TGTGCCAGCATCCCTCGACTAGCGGGGGCGGAGACCCAGTACTTC.

The rearrangement links TRBV4-3 to TRBJ1-2; D not certain. Germline-derived CDR1 and CDR2 are LGHNA and YSLEER. V lost 0 bases and J 8 bases, leaving 10 bases between the germline ends. The CDR3 runs to 13 residues. The CDR3 DNA is TGCGCCAGCAGCCAAGACCCCCGGCGGGGCTACACCTTC. This translates into CASSQDPRRGYTF.

The chain employs TRBV5-1 and TRBJ2-7; D is unclear. Trimming shortened V by 0 bases and J by 2 bases, and 9 bases separated the two germline ends. Germline values: CDR1 SGHRS, CDR2 YFSETQ. The CDR3 extends over 14 amino acids. This CDR3 is CASSLGSEAYEQYF. CDR3 nucleotides: TGCGCCAGCAGCTTGGGCAGCGAAGCCTACGAGCAGTACTTC.

This chain links TRBV30 with TRBJ2-7, with 11 bases fitting TRBD1. The CDR3 loop spans 14 amino acids. Germline V gives CDR1 GTSNPN, CDR2 SVGIG (reference sequence). J lost 5 bases, V lost 6 bases, and 9 bases had no gene match. DNA of the CDR3: TGTGCCTGCAAGGTGGGACAGGGGGTCGACGAGCAGTACTTC. As protein: CACKVGQGVDEQYF.

A single count supports this clone. V gene TRBV30 combines with J gene TRBJ1-4; 12 nucleotides line up with TRBD1. J was trimmed by 7 bases and V by 0 bases; bases with no gene match: 6. The CDR3 loop spans 16 amino acids. Germline values: CDR1 GTSNPN, CDR2 SVGIG (reference sequence). CDR3 nucleotide sequence: TGTGCCTGGAGTGTATTGGGACAGGGGGCGAGTGAAAAACTGTTTTTT. Residues: CAWSVLGQGASEKLFF.

This rearrangement joins TRBV10-1 to TRBJ2-7; 9 bases are a match to TRBD2. The length of the CDR3 is 15 residues. Germline trimming cut 3 bases from V and 7 bases from J; bases unmatched to any gene: 10. Per the germline V gene, CDR1 is WNHNN and CDR2 is SYGVQD (reference sequence). This CDR3 is CASSEGRAGGWEQYF. CDR3 nucleotides: TGCGCCAGCAGTGAAGGTCGAGCGGGGGGTTGGGAGCAGTACTTC.